The clone carrying this T cell receptor (beta chain) was counted ten times or more. A primer in the constant region served to generate TCR beta cDNA from approximately 500 ng of total RNA. Three nested multiplex PCR rounds of slightly modified ARM-PCR generated TCR beta libraries. Two initial PCR rounds of around 9 cycles each paired TRBV1-TRBV30 forward primers with a C-beta reverse primer. TCRdb reprocessed the multiplex PCR reads via MiXCR and lists one record per CDR3 protein. This sample has about 120,000 distinct CDR3 sequences, with 50% to 70% found just once. This sample was included in a study of tumor-infiltrating lymphocytes in primary liver carcinoma. Study context: The cohort included men and women aged 30 to 69 years. Staging of the tumors gave T1-T3 N0M0, with widths of roughly 4.2 to 11 cm. Samples gave roughly 3.65 to 8 million productive TCRbeta reads, similar across tissue types.

Germline assignment: CDR1 LGHNA and CDR2 YNFKEQ. V lost 0 bases to trimming and J lost 0 bases, with 3 bases between them. The CDR3 runs 15 residues. Without any cell sorting, roughly 20-33 mg of bulk tissue yielded co-extracted RNA and DNA. The sample consisted of liver tumor tissue from sampling region 1. Regarding subset: tumor region T1, superior pole. The source is a woman aged 60-75 years with primary liver carcinoma and hepatitis B virus infection. The chain recombines TRBV4-2 with TRBJ2-6, with no clear D. The CDR3 DNA reads as TGTGCCAGCAGCCAAGACAACTCTGGGGCCAACGTCCTGACTTTC. This sequence encodes CASSQDNSGANVLTF.